These 18 T cell receptor beta chains share one sample of origin, sequenced in a study of spatial heterogeneity in lung cancer. MiXCR, applied by TCRdb to the 5' RACE reads, yields one record per CDR3 protein. The sample has 8,500 to 14,000 distinct CDR3 sequences; around 10% are singletons. Indicated time point: blood at routine non-recurrence follow-up after resection. The sequencing used PBMCs, collected at follow-up. These receptors all come from a female donor with early-stage non-small cell lung cancer.

Ten or more counts support this clonotype. This chain links TRBV20-1 with TRBJ1-2, with 7 bases fitting TRBD1. From germline, CDR1 is DFQATT and CDR2 SNEGSKA (reference sequence). Trimming cost V 5 bases and J 7 bases; bases outside gene matches: 7. The length of the CDR3 is 12 residues. CDR3 amino acids: CSAFDRDPGYTF. The DNA of the CDR3 is TGCAGTGCTTTCGACAGGGACCCTGGCTACACCTTC.

This clonotype appeared many times. The gene calls are TRBV5-1 and TRBJ2-3, with D unresolved. The V and J ends lost 3 bases and 6 bases respectively, with 8 bases between them. The germline CDR1 and CDR2 sequences are SGHRS and YFSETQ. The length of the CDR3 is 12 residues. CDR3 in amino acids: CASSYVEDTQYF. The CDR3 nucleotides are TGCGCCAGCAGCTACGTAGAGGATACGCAGTATTTT.

This clonotype has a count of ten or more. The rearrangement joins TRBV10-3 to TRBJ2-7; D might be TRBD1 or TRBD2, each matching 5 bases. The CDR3 totals 15 residues. Germline CDR1 is ENHRY and CDR2 is SYGVKD. V dropped 6 bases and J dropped 2 bases, with 17 bases sitting between them. The CDR3 nucleotides read TGTGCCATCAGCGAGAGCATGGGGACGCCCTACGAGCAGTACTTC. Translated, it gives CAISESMGTPYEQYF.

This clonotype was detected many times. The CDR3 is CASSPSGAVYEQYF. The CDR3 DNA reads TGTGCCAGCAGCCCGAGCGGGGCCGTTTACGAGCAGTACTTC. The chain carries TRBV7-9 and TRBJ2-7; 7 bases are a match to TRBD2. J lost 4 bases, V lost 5 bases, and 8 bases had no gene match. This CDR3 region has 14 residues. Germline assignment: CDR1 SEHNR and CDR2 FQNEAQ (reference sequence).

In this sample, this clonotype turned up many times. The V gene is TRBV7-3, the J gene TRBJ2-2; 9 bases map to TRBD2. Looked up from germline, CDR1 is SGHTA and CDR2 is FQGTGA. The junction had 5 bases not matched to a gene; V was cut back by 5 bases and J by 7 bases. The CDR3 covers 14 residues. The DNA for the CDR3 is TGTGCCAGCAGCCCCCGCGGGGGGGGCGGGGAGCTGTTTTTT. It codes for CASSPRGGGGELFF.

This clonotype came up many times. This chain uses TRBV5-1 with TRBJ2-1, with a weak D call TRBD2 (5 bases). This CDR3 contains 15 residues. The germline gives CDR1 SGHRS, CDR2 YFSETQ. V lost 3 bases and J 2 bases, leaving 12 bases between the germline ends. The DNA of the CDR3 is TGCGCCAGCAGCTGGGGAGACTCTGCCTACAATGAGCAGTTCTTC. Encoded protein: CASSWGDSAYNEQFF.

This clonotype counts as medium-sized (0.01 to 0.1%). The chain has TRBV6-6 and TRBJ2-4; D possibly uses TRBD1 or TRBD2 (5 bases each). The V gene lost 2 bases and the J gene lost 7 bases, with 18 bases spanning the gap. This CDR3 region has 16 residues. From germline, CDR1 is MNHNY and CDR2 SVGAGI (reference sequence). CDR3 protein: CASSYNWDPPRNIQYF. In DNA form, the CDR3 reads TGTGCCAGCAGTTACAATTGGGACCCCCCGAGGAACATTCAGTACTTC.

This clonotype was counted at least ten times. The V and J genes are TRBV28 and TRBJ1-5; 7 nucleotides line up with TRBD1. V dropped 2 bases and J dropped 5; count of bases not matched to a gene: 9. CDR1 is MDHEN, CDR2 SYDVKM, per germline. The CDR3 sequence is 16 residues long. CDR3 sequence reads: CASSLPGQAGDQPQHF. For the CDR3, the DNA is TGTGCCAGCAGTTTACCCGGACAGGCAGGCGATCAGCCCCAGCATTTT.

This clonotype was counted ten times or more. The rearrangement joins TRBV27 to TRBJ1-2, with a weak D call TRBD1 (5 bases). Germline V lookup: CDR1 MNHEY, CDR2 SMNVEV (reference sequence). V lost 0 bases, J lost 4 bases, and 15 bases lay in between. There are 16 residues in the CDR3. The CDR3 loop reads CASSLSGPGFGYGYTF. As DNA, the CDR3 is TGTGCCAGCAGTTTATCGGGCCCAGGGTTCGGCTATGGCTACACCTTC.

This clonotype was counted many times. The chain is built from TRBV28 and TRBJ2-7, with a tentative D call TRBD2 (5 bases). From germline, CDR1 is MDHEN and CDR2 SYDVKM. The ends were cut back, 7 bases at V and 2 bases at J, with 6 bases in the middle. The CDR3 spans 11 residues. For the CDR3, the DNA is TGTGCCAGCAAGAGGGCCTACGAGCAGTACTTC. As protein: CASKRAYEQYF.

This clonotype showed up many times. This sequence joins TRBV6-6 and TRBJ1-2, with D uncertain. Germline lookup yields CDR1 MNHNY and CDR2 SVGAGI (reference sequence). CDR3 length: 16 residues. Trimming cost V 5 bases and J 0 bases, with 16 bases left between them. The CDR3 region is CASSQGRPQANYGYTF. The CDR3 DNA reads TGTGCCAGCAGTCAAGGACGTCCCCAAGCTAACTATGGCTACACCTTC.

This clonotype was detected many times. The gene calls are TRBV7-9 and TRBJ2-3, with TRBD2 identical over 7 bases. The CDR3 has 16 residues. Germline values: CDR1 SEHNR, CDR2 FQNEAQ (reference sequence). The J segment lost 3 bases and the V segment lost 5 bases, leaving 11 bases of the junction unmatched. The DNA for the CDR3 is TGTGCCAGCAGCCCCCTTGCGGGAGTGGATACAGATACGCAGTATTTT. It is translated as CASSPLAGVDTDTQYF.

This clonotype was picked up many times. The chain links TRBV18 to TRBJ1-2; D unclear. Trimming shortened V by 4 bases and J by 2 bases, and 8 bases separated the two germline ends. This CDR3 has 13 amino acids. From germline, CDR1 is KGHSH and CDR2 LQKENI. The CDR3 nucleotides read TGTGCCAGCTCACGGACGGGAAACTATGGCTACACCTTC. Translation: CASSRTGNYGYTF.

This clonotype was seen a few times. The chain has TRBV20-1 and TRBJ2-7, with TRBD1 identical over 9 bases. V dropped 3 bases and J dropped 4; count of bases not matched to a gene: 13. Germline V gives CDR1 DFQATT, CDR2 SNEGSKA (reference sequence). The CDR3 covers 16 residues. CDR3 in DNA: TGCAGTGCTAGGCCCACAACCGGGACAGGGTTGTACGAGCAGTACTTC. Translation: CSARPTTGTGLYEQYF.

Ten or more counts support this clonotype. The chain links TRBV14 to TRBJ2-1; D remains ambiguous. With 0 bases removed from V and 8 bases from J, the gap between germline ends came to 8 bases. This CDR3 is 13 amino acids long. Germline CDR1 SGHDN, CDR2 FVKESK. CDR3 bases: TGTGCCAGCAGCCAAGATCTGACGGATGAGCAGTTCTTC. Its protein product is CASSQDLTDEQFF.

The chain joins TRBV2 to TRBJ2-7, with 11 bases fitting TRBD1. This CDR3 has 13 amino acids. J lost 4 bases, V lost 8 bases, and 4 bases had no gene match. Per germline, CDR1 SNHLY and CDR2 FYNNEI. This CDR3 is CASRDRGFYEQYF. CDR3 DNA: TGTGCCAGCCGGGACAGGGGGTTTTACGAGCAGTACTTC.

This clonotype has ten or more counts. The chain uses TRBV5-6 and TRBJ2-1, with D possibly matching TRBD2 (5 bases). The CDR3 spans 16 residues. Germline-derived CDR1 and CDR2 are SGHDT and YYEEEE. Trimming took 3 bases from V and 6 from J, leaving 19 bases between them. The CDR3 nucleotides read TGTGCCAGCAGCTGGGAGAGAACTAGTCTGGGCAATGAGCAGTTCTTC. This codes for CASSWERTSLGNEQFF.

This clonotype came up a few times. V is TRBV29-1 and J is TRBJ2-7; 7 nucleotides agree with TRBD1. The CDR3 consists of 13 residues. The V segment lost 0 bases and the J segment 7 bases; nucleotides outside the gene matches: 6. Per the germline V gene, CDR1 is SQVTM and CDR2 is ANQGSEA. The CDR3 region has the DNA TGCAGCGTTGAAGACGGACAGGTCCAGGAGCAGTACTTC. It encodes CSVEDGQVQEQYF.